Presented here are 29 T cell receptor beta chains from one specimen sequenced in a study of monozygotic twins with inflammatory bowel disease. From its re-call of the 5' RACE reads, TCRdb lists each CDR3 protein once, without DNA. The sample table sets out around 450,000 distinct CDR3 sequences. Sequenced material: blood. All receptors come from a human donor with ulcerative colitis or Crohn's disease, or a healthy co-twin of an affected twin (not recorded which).

The J gene is TRBJ2-2, the V gene TRBV5-4; the TRBD2 assignment by TCRdb is unverifiable without DNA. The germline V gene encodes CDR1 SGHNT and CDR2 YYREEE (reference sequence). The CDR3 extends over 16 amino acids. The CDR3: CASSLSGRADTGELFF.

The chain employs TRBV28 and TRBJ2-7; TCRdb's D call, TRBD2, is unchecked because there is no DNA. Germline V gene data show CDR1 as MDHEN and CDR2 as SYDVKM. The CDR3 contains 13 residues. This chain's CDR3 is CAIAGGGLGEQYF.

The V and J genes are TRBV12-3 or TRBV12-4 and TRBJ1-1. The CDR3 covers 13 residues. CDR3 sequence: CASSRTLNTEAFF.

This rearrangement joins TRBV6-1 to TRBJ2-5; absent DNA, TCRdb's TRBD1 call cannot be checked. Germline-derived CDR1 and CDR2 are MNHNS and SASEGT. The CDR3 runs 12 residues. The chain's CDR3 is CASSTGYMTQYF.

The chain is built from TRBV7-9 and TRBJ2-5. The length of the CDR3 is 14 residues. Germline V lookup: CDR1 SEHNR, CDR2 FQNEAQ (reference sequence). The CDR3: CASSLSLFQETQYF.

The chain has TRBV5-5 and TRBJ1-6. The CDR3 contains 15 residues. CDR1 and CDR2 (germline): SGHKS, YYEKEE (reference sequence). CDR3 amino acids: CASSLAGLENSPLHF.

The V gene is TRBV7-8, the J gene TRBJ2-2; TCRdb picks TRBD2, but there is no DNA to check that call. The germline V gene has CDR1 SGHVS and CDR2 FQNEAQ. This CDR3 region has 16 residues. This CDR3 reads CASSLTSSPNTGELFF.

The chain combines TRBV5-4 with TRBJ1-1; checking the TCRdb D call of TRBD1 is not possible without DNA. CDR1 SGHNT and CDR2 YYREEE come from the germline V gene (reference sequence). The CDR3 consists of 14 residues. CDR3 in amino acids: CASSLGQVRAEAFF. Full variable domain (rest looked up from reference TRBV5-4 and TRBJ1-1): ETGVTQSPTHLIKTRGQQVTLRCSSQSGHNTVSWYQQALGQGPQFIFQYYREEENGRGNFPPRFSGLQFPNYSSELNVNALELDDSALYLCASSLGQVRAEAFFGQGTRLTVV.

This chain connects TRBV24-1 to TRBJ2-7; with no DNA, the TCRdb D assignment of TRBD1 cannot be verified. Per germline, CDR1 KGHDR and CDR2 SFDVKD. The CDR3 is 15 amino acids. CDR3 sequence reads: CATSDRDRRSYEQYF.

This sequence joins TRBV12-5 and TRBJ1-2. CDR1 LGHNT and CDR2 FRNRAP come from the germline V gene. The CDR3 is 15 residues long. CDR3 loop: CASAPLAGSNYGYTF.

The chain employs TRBV20-1 and TRBJ2-1. Germline CDR1 reads DFQATT; CDR2 reads SNEGSKA (reference sequence). The CDR3 runs to 13 residues. The CDR3 here is CSARLETVDEQFF.

This rearrangement joins TRBV5-1 to TRBJ2-2; TCRdb's assignment of TRBD2 cannot be checked, as there is no DNA. CDR1 and CDR2 from the germline V gene are SGHRS and YFSETQ. There are 17 residues in the CDR3. This CDR3 is CASSLGLAVRTSGELFF.

This chain connects TRBV3-1 to TRBJ1-4. CDR1 and CDR2 (germline): LGHDT, YNNKEL (reference sequence). This CDR3 is 15 amino acids long. This CDR3 reads CASSHQNPTNEKLFF.

The chain couples TRBV28 to TRBJ1-1; TCRdb's D call, TRBD1, is unchecked because there is no DNA. The germline gives CDR1 MDHEN, CDR2 SYDVKM. The CDR3 consists of 14 residues. This CDR3 is CASSLGARNTEAFF.

CDR3 residues: CASSRTGGTGELFF. V and J are TRBV6-1 and TRBJ2-2; TCRdb's D call, TRBD1, is unchecked because there is no DNA. Germline V CDR1 and CDR2: MNHNS, SASEGT. The CDR3 sequence is 14 residues long.

This rearrangement joins TRBV20-1 to TRBJ2-7. The CDR3 loop spans 12 amino acids. CDR1 is DFQATT and CDR2 is SNEGSKA in the germline V gene (reference sequence). CDR3 sequence reads: CSANAGSYEQYF.

The chain joins TRBV18 to TRBJ2-7; lacking DNA, the TRBD1 call made by TCRdb goes unchecked. The CDR3 extends over 15 amino acids. CDR1 and CDR2 (germline): KGHSH, LQKENI. The CDR3 loop reads CASSPGQAITYEQYF.

The chain carries TRBV15 and TRBJ2-1; there is no DNA to check the TCRdb D call of TRBD2. The length of the CDR3 is 13 residues. Germline V gene sequence: CDR1 LNHNV, CDR2 YYDKDF (reference sequence). This CDR3 is CATHSGRTHEQFF.

The chain links TRBV5-1 to TRBJ2-2; TCRdb gives TRBD2 as the D gene, but with no DNA this cannot be confirmed. In germline, CDR1 is SGHRS, CDR2 YFSETQ. CDR3 size: 16 residues. The CDR3 reads CASSPLEGRFAGELFF.

J is TRBJ1-1 and V is TRBV5-4; TCRdb proposes TRBD1, but this gene call is untestable without DNA. This CDR3 spans 14 amino acids. Looked up from germline, CDR1 is SGHNT and CDR2 is YYREEE (reference sequence). CDR3 region: CASSSSRGDTEAFF.

The J gene is TRBJ1-4, the V gene TRBV15. Germline assignment: CDR1 LNHNV and CDR2 YYDKDF (reference sequence). The CDR3 runs 17 residues. The CDR3 spells CATSTSGGRATNEKLFF. The full variable domain, its missing parts supplied by reference TRBV15 and TRBJ1-4, is DAMVIQNPRYQVTQFGKPVTLSCSQTLNHNVMYWYQQKSSQAPKLLFHYYDKDFNNEADTPDNFQSRRPNTSFCFLDIRSPGLGDTAMYLCATSTSGGRATNEKLFFGSGTQLSVL.

The rearrangement joins TRBV19 to TRBJ2-2. Germline assignment: CDR1 LNHDA and CDR2 SQIVND (reference sequence). The CDR3 has 14 amino acids. The CDR3 here is CASRAQANTGELFF.

V is TRBV7-2 and J is TRBJ1-1. This CDR3 is built from 13 residues. Germline assignment: CDR1 SGHTA and CDR2 FQGNSA. The CDR3 spells CASSGVIQAEAFF. The entire variable domain, with the rest obtained from reference TRBV7-2 and TRBJ1-1, is as follows: GAGVSQSPSNKVTEKGKDVELRCDPISGHTALYWYRQSLGQGLEFLIYFQGNSAPDKSGLPSDRFSAERTGGSVSTLTIQRTQQEDSAVYLCASSGVIQAEAFFGQGTRLTVV.

V gene TRBV5-6 combines with J gene TRBJ2-5; the D call from TCRdb, TRBD1, cannot be confirmed without DNA. CDR1 is SGHDT and CDR2 is YYEEEE in the germline V gene. The CDR3 extends over 13 amino acids. CDR3 sequence: CASSWTVGETQYF.

The gene calls are TRBV6-5 and TRBJ1-1; absent DNA, TCRdb's TRBD1 call cannot be checked. This CDR3 is 12 amino acids long. Germline V CDR1 and CDR2: MNHEY, SVGAGI. The CDR3 reads CASSYRQGEAFF.

The CDR3 loop is CASSPETTGELFF. The rearrangement uses TRBV7-8 and TRBJ2-2. The germline gives CDR1 SGHVS, CDR2 FQNEAQ. CDR3 size: 13 residues.

The rearrangement uses TRBV29-1 and TRBJ2-7; the D gene TCRdb calls, TRBD1, cannot be checked with no DNA. Germline lookup yields CDR1 SQVTM and CDR2 ANQGSEA. CDR3 length equals 16 residues. CDR3 residues: CSVVRGLTGFTYEQYF.

The chain has TRBV27 and TRBJ1-4. Germline values: CDR1 MNHEY, CDR2 SMNVEV (reference sequence). There are 14 residues in the CDR3. CDR3 amino acids: CASGGGQRNEKLFF.

The V and J genes are TRBV6-5 and TRBJ2-7; TCRdb's D call of TRBD1 is untestable without DNA. The CDR3 is made up of 18 amino acids. Per germline, CDR1 MNHEY and CDR2 SVGAGI. CDR3 protein: CASSSSGHLELTSYEQYF.